The 14 T cell receptor beta chains below come from one sample, sequenced in a study of siplizumab effects on memory and regulatory T cells. TCRdb keeps only in-frame clones here, not all; method: immunoSEQ multiplex PCR. Of over 85,000 clones in the sample, 94% were seen once. Sequencing used non-Treg CD4+ T cells sorted from blood. The receptor set was obtained from a human donor in good health.

V gene TRBV15 combines with J gene TRBJ2-3; D is possibly TRBD2 (6 bases). The CDR3 is made up of 15 amino acids. Trimming took 3 bases from V and 6 from J, leaving 16 bases between them. Germline CDR1 LNHNV, CDR2 YYDKDF (reference sequence). Written as DNA, the CDR3 is TGTGCCACCAGCAGCTACGGGGGTCAGGCTGATACGCAGTATTTT. Translation gives CATSSYGGQADTQYF.

J is TRBJ2-7 and V is TRBV4-2; D possibly corresponds to TRBD2 (6 bases). The V gene's germline CDR1 is LGHNA and CDR2 YNFKEQ. This CDR3 has 14 residues. The V end was cut by 0 bases, the J end by 4 bases, with 10 bases between. CDR3: CASSQEPGRYEQYF. DNA of the CDR3: TGTGCCAGCAGCCAAGAGCCAGGGAGGTACGAGCAGTACTTC.

V is TRBV30 and J is TRBJ2-4; the D is unclear. The CDR3 sequence is 12 residues long. Deletions cut 0 bases from V and 6 bases from J, with 6 bases between. Germline V gene data show CDR1 as GTSNPN and CDR2 as SVGIG (reference sequence). CDR3 in amino acids: CAWSVGINIQYF. The CDR3 DNA reads as TGTGCCTGGAGTGTGGGTATAAACATTCAGTACTTC. The complete variable domain, with remaining parts taken from reference TRBV30 and TRBJ2-4, reads SQTIHQWPATLVQPVGSPLSLECTVEGTSNPNLYWYRQAAGRGLQLLFYSVGIGQISSEVPQNLSASRPQDRQFILSSKKLLLSDSGFYLCAWSVGINIQYFGAGTRLSVL.

This chain joins TRBV7-2 and TRBJ1-2; 8 positions agree with TRBD1. CDR1 and CDR2 from the germline V gene are SGHTA and FQGNSA. The ends lost 2 bases at V and 8 bases at J; junction bases unmatched: 4. There are 13 residues in the CDR3. The CDR3 DNA reads TGTGCCAGCAGCTTACAGGGGGCTGGGGGCTACACCTTC. Residues: CASSLQGAGGYTF.

This clone has a single count. This chain connects TRBV10-2 to TRBJ2-1; 8 bases are a match to TRBD2. Germline values: CDR1 WSHSY, CDR2 SAAADI. V shed 5 bases, J shed 0 bases, and the junction held 9 bases outside the gene matches. The CDR3 contains 17 residues. As DNA, the CDR3 is TGCGCCAGCAGTCCCACAGCGGGGGACCGCTCCTACAATGAGCAGTTCTTC. Its protein product is CASSPTAGDRSYNEQFF.

V gene TRBV2 combines with J gene TRBJ2-1; 13 bases are a match to TRBD2. The CDR3 loop spans 17 amino acids. V lost 2 bases to trimming and J lost 11 bases; unmatched junction nucleotides: 12. Looked up from germline, CDR1 is SNHLY and CDR2 is FYNNEI. Here the CDR3 reads CASSELGWTSGSGQQFF. The CDR3 coding sequence is TGTGCCAGCAGTGAACTTGGCTGGACTAGCGGGAGTGGTCAGCAGTTCTTC.

This sequence joins TRBV30 and TRBJ2-1; 8 bases are a match to TRBD1. CDR1 and CDR2 (germline): GTSNPN, SVGIG (reference sequence). The ends lost 2 bases at V and 5 bases at J; junction bases unmatched: 8. CDR3 length equals 15 residues. For the CDR3, the DNA is TGTGCCTGGAGTCTTCTACAGGGGGTTAACAATGAGCAGTTCTTC. Its protein is CAWSLLQGVNNEQFF.

The V gene is TRBV9, the J gene TRBJ1-1, with 8 bases lining up with TRBD1. From germline, CDR1 is SGDLS and CDR2 YYNGEE. After removal of 0 bases from V and 4 bases from J, the junction contained 5 bases not matched to a gene. The CDR3 is 15 residues long. CDR3 in DNA: TGTGCCAGCAGCGTAGCCGCAGGGGGCGTCACTGAAGCTTTCTTT. Its translation: CASSVAAGGVTEAFF.

This chain links TRBV9 with TRBJ1-1; no definite D call. Trimming took off 0 bases at V and 1 base at J, with 7 bases between the two ends. The CDR3 covers 14 residues. Germline CDR1 is SGDLS and CDR2 is YYNGEE. The CDR3 protein is CASSVDRGNTEAFF. In nucleotides, the CDR3 is TGTGCCAGCAGCGTAGATCGGGGGAACACTGAAGCTTTCTTT.

The V and J genes are TRBV19 and TRBJ1-2; TRBD1 is a possible D gene (5 bases). V was shortened by 3 bases and J by 0 bases, with 8 bases between the two germline ends. Germline lookup yields CDR1 LNHDA and CDR2 SQIVND (reference sequence). CDR3 length equals 14 residues. This CDR3 reads CASSIDRANYGYTF. The CDR3 nucleotides are TGTGCCAGTAGTATCGACAGAGCTAACTATGGCTACACCTTC.

The V call is TRBV18, the J call TRBJ2-7; possible D gene TRBD1, 6 bases. This CDR3 is built from 13 residues. The germline V gene has CDR1 KGHSH and CDR2 LQKENI. Trimming took off 5 bases at V and 3 bases at J, with 11 bases between the two ends. CDR3 sequence reads: CASSAGDNYEQYF. The CDR3 DNA sequence: TGTGCCAGCTCAGCCGGGGACAACTACGAGCAGTACTTC.

The DNA of the CDR3 is TGTGCCAGCAGTTCGACAGGGAACACCATATATTTT. Protein sequence: CASSSTGNTIYF. The chain joins TRBV6-5 to TRBJ1-3, with TRBD1 matching over 7 bases. CDR1 and CDR2 (germline): MNHEY, SVGAGI. The CDR3 loop spans 12 amino acids. Unmatched junction bases numbered 1, after V lost 4 bases and J lost 7 bases.

The J gene is TRBJ1-4, the V gene TRBV14; no reliable D call. The CDR3 contains 17 residues. CDR1 SGHDN and CDR2 FVKESK come from the germline V gene. Trimming took 0 bases from V and 4 from J, leaving 15 bases between them. The CDR3 nucleotides are TGTGCCAGCAGCCAAGATCTTCGGGCAGATAATAATGAAAAACTGTTTTTT. Its protein product is CASSQDLRADNNEKLFF.

V gene TRBV6-1 combines with J gene TRBJ2-5, with D possibly being TRBD1 (5 bases). V lost 4 bases to trimming and J lost 1 base, with 10 bases between them. The germline V gene encodes CDR1 MNHNS and CDR2 SASEGT. This CDR3 is built from 14 residues. The CDR3 here is CASSADTVQETQYF. DNA of the CDR3: TGTGCCAGCAGTGCGGACACAGTCCAAGAGACCCAGTACTTC.